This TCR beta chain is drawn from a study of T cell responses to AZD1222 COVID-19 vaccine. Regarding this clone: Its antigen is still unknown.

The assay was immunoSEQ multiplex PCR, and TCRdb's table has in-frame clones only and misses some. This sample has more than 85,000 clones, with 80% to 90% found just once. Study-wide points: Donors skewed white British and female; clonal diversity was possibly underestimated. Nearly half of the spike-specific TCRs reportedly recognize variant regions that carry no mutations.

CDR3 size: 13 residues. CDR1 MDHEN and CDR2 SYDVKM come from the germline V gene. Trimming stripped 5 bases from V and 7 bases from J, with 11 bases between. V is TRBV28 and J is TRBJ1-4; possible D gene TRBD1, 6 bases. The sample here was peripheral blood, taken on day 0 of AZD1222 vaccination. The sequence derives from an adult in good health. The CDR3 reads CASSHRDTEKLFF. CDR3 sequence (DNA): TGTGCCAGCAGTCACCGGGACACTGAAAAACTGTTTTTT.